One sample yielded the 5 T cell receptor beta chains listed below, sequenced in a study of HIV-infected patients and healthy controls. Alpha and beta constant-region primers primed reverse transcription of about 0.5 ug RNA. Alpha and beta chain libraries were made separately by chain-specific third strand synthesis with multiplexing indices. TCRdb called the 5' RACE reads again in MiXCR, with one record for every CDR3 protein. The data hold about 7,400 distinct CDR3 sequences, with roughly 10% observed a single time. The repertoire came from unfractionated whole blood and reflected all unsorted peripheral T cells. The material was blood, obtained before antiretroviral therapy. The receptors here all came from an adult with HIV infection.

This sequence joins TRBV6-5 and TRBJ2-3; 8 positions match TRBD1. Germline V lookup: CDR1 MNHEY, CDR2 SVGAGI. V dropped 6 bases and J dropped 6; count of bases not matched to a gene: 11. The CDR3 has 15 residues. The CDR3 nucleotides are TGTGCCAGCAGCCTCGACAGGGGTCCTCGGGATACGCAGTATTTT. Translating it yields CASSLDRGPRDTQYF.

This clonotype was recorded many times. This chain links TRBV24-1 with TRBJ1-5; D is uncertain. Germline V gene sequence: CDR1 KGHDR, CDR2 SFDVKD. CDR3 length: 13 amino acids. Trimming shortened V by 1 base and J by 4 bases, and 4 bases separated the two germline ends. The CDR3: CATSDFGNQPQHF. The CDR3 DNA is TGTGCCACCAGTGATTTCGGAAATCAGCCCCAGCATTTT.

The chain is built from TRBV4-1 and TRBJ1-2; D unclear. The germline gives CDR1 MGHRA, CDR2 YSYEKL. The CDR3 is made up of 14 amino acids. Trimming removed 3 bases from V and 4 bases from J, with 12 bases in between. The CDR3 region has the DNA TGCGCCAGCAGCCAGTTGGTGGTCCCCTATGGCTACACCTTC. Its protein is CASSQLVVPYGYTF.

This clonotype was counted many times. This chain uses TRBV5-1 with TRBJ2-2; TRBD2 agrees at 11 bases. CDR1 SGHRS and CDR2 YFSETQ come from the germline V gene. CDR3 length: 17 amino acids. The junction had 11 bases not matched to a gene; V was cut back by 5 bases and J by 5 bases. The CDR3 region has the DNA TGCGCCAGCAGGAACCCACTAGCGGGAGAGTTGACCGGGGAGCTGTTTTTT. Its translation is CASRNPLAGELTGELFF.

The chain uses TRBV6-5 and TRBJ2-7, with D possibly called TRBD1 or TRBD2 (5 bases each). CDR3 length equals 13 residues. V was clipped by 6 bases and J by 2 bases, with 11 bases between them. Germline assignment: CDR1 MNHEY and CDR2 SVGAGI. CDR3 region: CASSGDGTYEQYF. The CDR3 nucleotides are TGTGCCAGCAGCGGGGACGGCACCTACGAGCAGTACTTC.